The table lists the clone carrying this T cell receptor beta chain with many counts. TCRdb redid the calling of the 5' RACE reads with MiXCR, one entry per CDR3 protein. The sample has some 25,000 distinct CDR3 sequences, more than 3.5% seen once. This entry is derived from a study of early T cells in non-severe SARS-CoV-2 infection. Looking at the study overall: Sequencing of unsorted whole blood was done on bulk RNA, leaving chains unpaired.

V trimming: 4 bases; J trimming: 9 bases; junction bases outside the gene matches: 6. The germline gives CDR1 SGDLS, CDR2 YYNGEE. The CDR3 is 13 residues long. Source material: whole blood. This clonotype was obtained from an adult who was a healthcare worker with PCR-confirmed SARS-CoV-2 infection or an uninfected control (not recorded which). The chain has TRBV9 and TRBJ2-1, with TRBD2 matching 8 bases. The CDR3 sequence is CASSLSREGEQFF. Written as DNA, the CDR3 is TGTGCCAGCAGCCTAAGCCGGGAGGGTGAGCAGTTCTTC.